The source of this T cell receptor beta chain is a study of blood T cell repertoires in COVID-19. In the study overall: The United States, Italy and Spain provided the acute and convalescent COVID-19 samples. The cDNA or gDNA used as material had been derived from T cells, B-cell-depleted T cells, or PBMCs.

Per the original methods: The assay estimated nucleated cells by amplifying reference gene primers. Assay used: immunoSEQ multiplex PCR; TCRdb lists only in-frame clones, some missing. V and J calls and clone size are as listed in that table; D and trimming were resolved from the DNA. The table records about 66,000 clones, just under 90% of them present only once. V gave up 6 bases and J gave up 3 bases; unmatched junction bases: 9. Germline V gives CDR1 LNHDA, CDR2 SQIVND (reference sequence). The length of the CDR3 is 16 residues. This chain uses TRBV19 with TRBJ1-1, with 11 nucleotides matching TRBD1. The sequencing input was peripheral blood. The receptor was isolated from a man aged 60-69 years with acute or convalescent COVID-19. The chain's CDR3 is CASRPYGQGAHTEAFF. In nucleotides, the CDR3 is TGTGCCAGTAGGCCTTACGGACAGGGGGCGCACACTGAAGCTTTCTTT.